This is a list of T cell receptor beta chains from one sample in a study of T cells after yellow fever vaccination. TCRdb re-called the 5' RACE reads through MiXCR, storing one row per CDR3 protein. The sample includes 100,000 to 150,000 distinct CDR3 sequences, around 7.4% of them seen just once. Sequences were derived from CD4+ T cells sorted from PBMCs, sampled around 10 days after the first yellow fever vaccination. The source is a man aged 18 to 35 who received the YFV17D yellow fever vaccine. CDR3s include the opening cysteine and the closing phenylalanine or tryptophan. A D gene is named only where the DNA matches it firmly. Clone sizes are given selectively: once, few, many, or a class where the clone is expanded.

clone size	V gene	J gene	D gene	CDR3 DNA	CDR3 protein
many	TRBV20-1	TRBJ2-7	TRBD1	TGCAGTGCAATGGGACAGGGAGACTCCTACGAGCAGTACTTC	CSAMGQGDSYEQYF
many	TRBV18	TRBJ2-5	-	TGTGCCAGCTCACCACCGGGGCTACAAGAGACCCAGTACTTC	CASSPPGLQETQYF
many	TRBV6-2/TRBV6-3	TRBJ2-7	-	TGTGCCATTACCGACGAGGGACGGTACGAGCAGTACTTC	CAITDEGRYEQYF
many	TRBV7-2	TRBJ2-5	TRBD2	TGTGCCAGCAGCTTACTAGCGGGGGGACAAGAGACCCAGTACTTC	CASSLLAGGQETQYF
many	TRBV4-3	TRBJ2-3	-	TGCGCCAGCAGCCTTCTCCGGGACTCGACAGATACGCAGTATTTT	CASSLLRDSTDTQYF
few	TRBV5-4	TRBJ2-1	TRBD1	TGTGCCAGCAGCTTAAGGCAGGGGGTCTACAATGAGCAGTTCTTC	CASSLRQGVYNEQFF
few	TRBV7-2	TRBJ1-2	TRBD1	TGTGCCAGCAGCACTTATCGCCAGGGGGAGAACGGCTACACCTTC	CASSTYRQGENGYTF
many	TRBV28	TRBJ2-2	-	TGTGCCAGCAGTTTTACAAAGAACACCGGGGAGCTGTTTTTT	CASSFTKNTGELFF
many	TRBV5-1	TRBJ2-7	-	TGCGCCAGCAGCTTGGCCTCTACAAACCCCTACGAGCAGTACTTC	CASSLASTNPYEQYF
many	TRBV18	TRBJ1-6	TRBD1	TGTGCCAGCTCACCTTCACAGGGGAGCTCCTATAATTCACCCCTCCACTTT	CASSPSQGSSYNSPLHF
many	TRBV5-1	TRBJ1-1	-	TGCGCCAGCAGCTTGCTATCAGGCTCTGAAGCTTTCTTT	CASSLLSGSEAFF
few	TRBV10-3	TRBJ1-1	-	TGTGCCACCATTAAGGGACAAATCATGAACACTGAAGCTTTCTTT	CATIKGQIMNTEAFF
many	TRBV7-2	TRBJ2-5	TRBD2	TGTGCCAGCAGCATCGGGACTAGCGGGGGCAGGGGAGAGACCCAGTACTTC	CASSIGTSGGRGETQYF
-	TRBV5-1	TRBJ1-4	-	TGCGCCAGCAGTTCTGGCGGAACAACTAATGAAAAACTGTTTTTT	CASSSGGTTNEKLFF
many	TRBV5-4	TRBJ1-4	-	TGTGCCAGCAGCCCTGGGGGGGGCGCATCAACTAATGAAAAACTGTTTTTT	CASSPGGGASTNEKLFF
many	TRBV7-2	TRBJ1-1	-	TGTGCCAGCAGCGGACGTGGGGGACGGGCAGCCTTCTTT	CASSGRGGRAAFF
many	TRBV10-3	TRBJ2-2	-	TGTGCCATCAGTGGTCCCCGGCTAGCAGCGAACACCGGGGAGCTGTTTTTT	CAISGPRLAANTGELFF
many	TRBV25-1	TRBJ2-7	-	TGTGCCAGCAGTGAATATTCTAGGGCTGAAGGCGAGCAGTACTTC	CASSEYSRAEGEQYF
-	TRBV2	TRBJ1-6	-	TGTGCCAGCAGCCCAGGGAAATCACCCCTCCACTTT	CASSPGKSPLHF
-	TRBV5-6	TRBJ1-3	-	TGTGCCAGCAGCCCTGGTGCGAGGGGGGAATTTGGAAACACCATATATTTT	CASSPGARGEFGNTIYF
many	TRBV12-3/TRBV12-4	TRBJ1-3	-	TGTGCCAGCAGTTCGAGAAACACCATATATTTT	CASSSRNTIYF
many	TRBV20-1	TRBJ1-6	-	TGCAGTGCTAGAGACCCGCGTGCCCTCCACTTT	CSARDPRALHF
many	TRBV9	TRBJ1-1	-	TGTGCCAGCAGCGAATGGACGGACCCTGACACTGAAGCTTTCTTT	CASSEWTDPDTEAFF
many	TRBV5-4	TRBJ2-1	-	TGTGCCAGCAGCTTGAGCAATGAGCAGTTCTTC	CASSLSNEQFF
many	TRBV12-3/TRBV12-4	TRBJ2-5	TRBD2	TGTGCCAGCAGTTTGAGGTTAGCGGGGGCCCAAGAGACCCAGTACTTC	CASSLRLAGAQETQYF
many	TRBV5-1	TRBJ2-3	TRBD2	TGCGCCAGCAGCTTGGCCGCAGGACTAGCGGGGGGTGACACGCAGTATTTT	CASSLAAGLAGGDTQYF
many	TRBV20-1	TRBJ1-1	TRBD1	TGCAGTGCTAGTAAGCCAGGGGGCACTGAAGCTTTCTTT	CSASKPGGTEAFF
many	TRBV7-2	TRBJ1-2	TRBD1	TGTGCCAGCAGCCCCCTGGGACAGGGACCCTATGGCTACACCTTC	CASSPLGQGPYGYTF
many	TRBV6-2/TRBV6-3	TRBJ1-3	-	TGTGCCAGCCGCCGGAACCTAGGAAACACCATATATTTT	CASRRNLGNTIYF
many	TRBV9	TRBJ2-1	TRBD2	TGTGCCAGCAGCGTAAATCCGGGACTAGCGGGCTATGAGCAGTTCTTC	CASSVNPGLAGYEQFF
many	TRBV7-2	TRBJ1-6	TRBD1	TGTGCCAGCAGCGTACCGGGACAGGGGAGGAATTCACCCCTCCACTTT	CASSVPGQGRNSPLHF
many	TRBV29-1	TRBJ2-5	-	TGCAGCGTTGAAGGGACGGACCAAGAGACCCAGTACTTC	CSVEGTDQETQYF
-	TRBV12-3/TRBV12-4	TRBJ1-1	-	TGTGCCAGCACCAGCAGAACGGGGGAGTTTGAAGCTTTCTTT	CASTSRTGEFEAFF
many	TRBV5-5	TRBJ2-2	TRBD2	TGTGCCAGCAGCTTGCACGGGGGGTCCCAGGGGGAGCTGTTTTTT	CASSLHGGSQGELFF
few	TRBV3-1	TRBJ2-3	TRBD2	TGTGCCAGCAGCCAAGACTCCCTAGCGGGGGGACCGCCCAGAGATACGCAGTATTTT	CASSQDSLAGGPPRDTQYF
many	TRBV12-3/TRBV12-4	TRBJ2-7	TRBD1	TGTGCCAGCAGCTCGGGCCAGGGACAGGGGCTTTACGAGCAGTACTTC	CASSSGQGQGLYEQYF
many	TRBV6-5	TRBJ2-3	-	TGTGCCAGCAGTTACCCCACAGGGAGAGGCACAGATACGCAGTATTTT	CASSYPTGRGTDTQYF
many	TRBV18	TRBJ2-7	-	TGTGCCAGCTCGGCGACAGGTGTCACCTACGAGCAGTACTTC	CASSATGVTYEQYF
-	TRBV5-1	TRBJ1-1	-	TGCGCCAGCAGACCACAGACGAACACTGAAGCTTTCTTT	CASRPQTNTEAFF
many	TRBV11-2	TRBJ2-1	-	TGTGCCAGCAGCTTAATGCTCCTCCCTGGATACAATGAGCAGTTCTTC	CASSLMLLPGYNEQFF
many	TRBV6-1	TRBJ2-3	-	TGTGCCAGCAGTCCGAGCGGGCACTACACAGATACGCAGTATTTT	CASSPSGHYTDTQYF
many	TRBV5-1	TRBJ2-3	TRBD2	TGCGCCAGCAGCTTGGATCCGGGACTAGCAACAGATACGCAGTATTTT	CASSLDPGLATDTQYF
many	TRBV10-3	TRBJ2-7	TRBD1	TGTGCCATCGCCGGACAGGCCGACTACGAGCAGTACTTC	CAIAGQADYEQYF
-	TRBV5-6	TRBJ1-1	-	TGTGCCAGCAGCTTGTTTCGCAGGGTAAACACTGAAGCTTTCTTT	CASSLFRRVNTEAFF
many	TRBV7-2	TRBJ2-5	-	TGTGCCAGCAGCTTAGCAGTAGCCTCGAGAGAGACCCAGTACTTC	CASSLAVASRETQYF
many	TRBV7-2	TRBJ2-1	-	TGTGCCAGCAGCCTTACAGCGAATGAGCAGTTCTTC	CASSLTANEQFF
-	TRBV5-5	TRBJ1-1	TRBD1	TGTGCCAGCAGCCGGACAGGGGGAATGAACACTGAAGCTTTCTTT	CASSRTGGMNTEAFF
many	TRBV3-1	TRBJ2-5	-	TGTGCCAGCAGCCGACCTGGGGGCGGCCAAGAGACCCAGTACTTC	CASSRPGGGQETQYF
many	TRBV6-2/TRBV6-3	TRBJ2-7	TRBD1	TGTGCCAGCAGAACCGGGACAGCCCAGAACTCCTACGAGCAGTACTTC	CASRTGTAQNSYEQYF
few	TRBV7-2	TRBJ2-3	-	TGTGCCAGCAGCTTAGTAGGTGGGCAGAGCACAGATACGCAGTATTTT	CASSLVGGQSTDTQYF